This record covers a single T cell receptor (beta chain). The antigen is unknown. This entry is derived from a study of regulatory T cells in long-lasting Graves disease. Study-wide results and caveats: Persistent disease was associated with favored TRBV28 usage and with favored use of TRBJ1-2 and TRBJ2-5.

Arm-PCR of CDR3 regions with iRepertoire HTBI primers generated TCR beta libraries. MiXCR was run by TCRdb on the multiplex PCR reads, yielding one entry per CDR3 protein. The data hold a few hundred thousand distinct CDR3 sequences, with about 20% observed a single time. Time point specified: persistent/refractory GD, antithyroid drugs over 5 years with positive TRAb. There was RNA extracted from PBMCs, and the TCR library was made from it. Patients came from an endocrinology department in Xi'an, China. The CDR3 extends over 15 amino acids. V dropped 5 bases and J dropped 5; count of bases not matched to a gene: 10. CDR1 and CDR2 from the germline V gene are SGHTS and YDEGEE.

V gene TRBV5-8 combines with J gene TRBJ2-7, with TRBD1 matching 10 bases. The sample was peripheral blood mononuclear cells (PBMCs), taken when the disease was refractory, from a patient treated with antithyroid drugs. The receptor was isolated from a female donor with Graves disease. The CDR3 DNA reads as TGTGCCAGCAGGCCCCCGGGACAGGGGCGCGACGAGCAGTACTTC. It yields the protein CASRPPGQGRDEQYF.